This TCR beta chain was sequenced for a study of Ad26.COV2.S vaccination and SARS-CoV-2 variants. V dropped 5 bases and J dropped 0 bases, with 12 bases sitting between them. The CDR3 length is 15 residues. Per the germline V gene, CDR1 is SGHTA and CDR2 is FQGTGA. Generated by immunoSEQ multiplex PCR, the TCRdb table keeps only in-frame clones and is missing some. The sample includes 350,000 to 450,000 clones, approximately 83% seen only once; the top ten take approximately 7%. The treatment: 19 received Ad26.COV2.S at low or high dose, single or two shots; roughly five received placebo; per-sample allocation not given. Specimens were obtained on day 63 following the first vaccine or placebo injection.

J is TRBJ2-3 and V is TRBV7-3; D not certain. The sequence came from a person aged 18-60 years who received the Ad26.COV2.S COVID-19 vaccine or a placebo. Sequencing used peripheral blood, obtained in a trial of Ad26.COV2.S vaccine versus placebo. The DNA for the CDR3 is TGTGCCAGCAGCCTCGACGGAATAAGCACAGATACGCAGTATTTT. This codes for CASSLDGISTDTQYF. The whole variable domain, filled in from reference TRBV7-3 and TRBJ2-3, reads GAGVSQTPSNKVTEKGKYVELRCDPISGHTALYWYRQSLGQGPEFLIYFQGTGAADDSGLPNDRFFAVRPEGSVSTLKIQRTERGDSAVYLCASSLDGISTDTQYFGPGTRLTVL.